The clone carrying this T cell receptor beta chain has more than one count but fewer than ten. What it recognizes is unknown. Preparation of the TCRbeta library used unique molecular identifiers. TCRdb passed the PCR reads through MiXCR, listing each CDR3 protein once. The sample yields around 300,000 distinct CDR3 sequences, 9.5% to 13% seen once. V lost 7 bases to trimming and J lost 0 bases, with 16 bases between them. Germline loops: CDR1 MRHNA, CDR2 SNTAGT. The CDR3 consists of 16 residues. The entry originates in a study of T-cell reconstitution after alpha-beta-depleted transplantation in children. General observations from the study: The main origin of T-cell counts and diversity one year after transplant was newly produced T cells. Two months or so post-transplant, alpha-beta T cells reportedly derived from several hundred expanded graft clones.

Sequences were derived from PBMCs, sampled before TCRalphabeta/CD19-depleted stem cell transplant. The gene calls are TRBV6-4 and TRBJ2-1; possible D gene TRBD2, 5 bases. The TCR was taken from a boy under three years old with acute myeloid leukemia, due to receive a stem cell transplant. The CDR3: CASTHRVEGSYNEQFF. In DNA, the CDR3 is TGTGCCAGCACACACAGAGTAGAGGGCTCCTACAATGAGCAGTTCTTC.